Listed below are T cell receptor beta chains from one sample, sequenced in a study of blood T cell repertoires in COVID-19. The repertoire was sequenced with immunoSEQ multiplex PCR; TCRdb's copy has only in-frame clones and lacks some. This repertoire shows roughly 100,000 clones, 76% found once; its top ten account for 5% to 7.5%. The sequenced sample consisted of peripheral blood. These receptors all stem from a man at least 80 years old with COVID-19, enrolled during active disease. The CDR3 runs from the conserved cysteine through the conserved F or W. The order of the fields is CDR3 DNA, CDR3 protein, J gene, V gene, D gene, clone size. D genes are given only for firm matches. The listing skips clone size in some rows; elsewhere it reads once, few, many or a size class.

DNA: TGTGCCAGCAGCGTACGGGTCTGGGATACGCAGTATTTT; CDR3: CASSVRVWDTQYF; J: TRBJ2-3; V: TRBV11-1; D: .; size: .
DNA: TGTGCCAGCAGCTTAGACAGGGGGCTAGAAGGCTACACCTTC; CDR3: CASSLDRGLEGYTF; J: TRBJ1-2; V: TRBV7-9; D: TRBD1; size: .
DNA: TGCGCCAGCAGCTTCGGGGCTTGGACTAGCGGGAGCCACAATGAGCAGTTCTTC; CDR3: CASSFGAWTSGSHNEQFF; J: TRBJ2-1; V: TRBV5-1; D: TRBD2; size: .
DNA: TGTGCCAGCAGCTCACTAGCTCCTTATTACGAGCAGTACTTC; CDR3: CASSSLAPYYEQYF; J: TRBJ2-7; V: TRBV7-3; D: .; size: once
DNA: TGTGCCAGTAGTATCGACGGGGGGCTGGAGACCCAGTACTTC; CDR3: CASSIDGGLETQYF; J: TRBJ2-5; V: TRBV19; D: .; size: .
DNA: TGTGCCAGCAGTCCCGGGACAGCCCCCGGGGCCCAGTACTTC; CDR3: CASSPGTAPGAQYF; J: TRBJ2-5; V: TRBV2; D: TRBD1; size: .
DNA: TGTGCCAGCAGCTTTATGGGGGCCAATGAGCAGTTCTTC; CDR3: CASSFMGANEQFF; J: TRBJ2-1; V: TRBV7-2; D: .; size: .
DNA: TGTGCCAGCAGCCCCCGACAGAATAATTCACCCCTCCACTTT; CDR3: CASSPRQNNSPLHF; J: TRBJ1-6; V: TRBV3-1/TRBV3-2; D: .; size: .
DNA: TGTGCCAGCAGTTTTGGGCCGGGGGGACAGGGTAGAGATACGCAGTATTTT; CDR3: CASSFGPGGQGRDTQYF; J: TRBJ2-3; V: TRBV28; D: TRBD1; size: .
DNA: TGTGCCAGCAGCCAAGAACAGCGGGGGGGCACAGATACGCAGTATTTT; CDR3: CASSQEQRGGTDTQYF; J: TRBJ2-3; V: TRBV4-2; D: TRBD2; size: .
DNA: TGTGCTAGTGGCCGGTACAATGAGCAGTTCTTC; CDR3: CASGRYNEQFF; J: TRBJ2-1; V: TRBV12-5; D: .; size: .
DNA: TGTGCCAGCTCACCACCGGGACTAGCGGGGGTCGGGGGCAATGAGCAGTTCTTC; CDR3: CASSPPGLAGVGGNEQFF; J: TRBJ2-1; V: TRBV18; D: TRBD2; size: .
DNA: TGTGCCAGCAGCCAAGATCTGGCTAGCGGGAGGGCCCAGCAGTTCTTC; CDR3: CASSQDLASGRAQQFF; J: TRBJ2-1; V: TRBV3-1/TRBV3-2; D: TRBD2; size: .
DNA: TGTGCCAGCAGCTACAGGTTAGGGGGAAACACTGAAGCTTTCTTT; CDR3: CASSYRLGGNTEAFF; J: TRBJ1-1; V: TRBV6-5; D: .; size: few
DNA: TGTGCCAGCAGCTTAGGTGTCCTGACGAGAGGGCCTGGAAACACCATATATTTT; CDR3: CASSLGVLTRGPGNTIYF; J: TRBJ1-3; V: TRBV7-2; D: .; size: once
DNA: TGTGCCAGCAGTTCCAACACAGGGGTCGGCTACACCTTC; CDR3: CASSSNTGVGYTF; J: TRBJ1-2; V: TRBV27; D: TRBD1; size: .
DNA: TGTGCCAGCAGCTTATTGTTACTAGCGGGAGCGGCCGGGGAGCTGTTTTTT; CDR3: CASSLLLLAGAAGELFF; J: TRBJ2-2; V: TRBV7-9; D: TRBD2; size: .
DNA: TGCGCCAGCAGCTCTTTGGGAGGGACAAACGCTGAAGCTTTCTTT; CDR3: CASSSLGGTNAEAFF; J: TRBJ1-1; V: TRBV5-1; D: .; size: .